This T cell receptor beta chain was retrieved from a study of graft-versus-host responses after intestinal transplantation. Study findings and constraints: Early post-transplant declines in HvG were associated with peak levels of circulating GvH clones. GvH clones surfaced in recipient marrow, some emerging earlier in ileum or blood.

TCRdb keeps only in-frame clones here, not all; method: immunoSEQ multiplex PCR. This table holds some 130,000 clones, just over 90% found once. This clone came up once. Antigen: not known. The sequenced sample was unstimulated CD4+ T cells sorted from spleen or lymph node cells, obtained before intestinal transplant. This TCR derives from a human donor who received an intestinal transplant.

The CDR3 coding sequence is TGTGCCAGCAGCCAAGGGTGGCGGAGGGTTAGTTCACCCCTCCACTTT. Amino acid sequence: CASSQGWRRVSSPLHF. This chain joins TRBV14 and TRBJ1-6; D gene uncertain. This CDR3 has 16 amino acids. Germline V lookup: CDR1 SGHDN, CDR2 FVKESK. Trimming took 1 base from V and 9 from J, leaving 16 bases between them. Complete variable domain (other parts from reference TRBV14 and TRBJ1-6): EAGVTQFPSHSVIEKGQTVTLRCDPISGHDNLYWYRRVMGKEIKFLLHFVKESKQDESGMPNNRFLAERTGGTYSTLKVQPAELEDSGVYFCASSQGWRRVSSPLHFGNGTRLTVT.